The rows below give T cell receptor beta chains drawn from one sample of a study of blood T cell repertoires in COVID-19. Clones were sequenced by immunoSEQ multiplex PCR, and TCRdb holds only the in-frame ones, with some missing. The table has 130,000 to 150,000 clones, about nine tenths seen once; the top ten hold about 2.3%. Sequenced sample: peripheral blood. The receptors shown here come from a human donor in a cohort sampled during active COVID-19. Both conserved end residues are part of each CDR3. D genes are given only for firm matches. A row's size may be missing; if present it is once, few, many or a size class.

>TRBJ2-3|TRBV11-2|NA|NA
TGTGCCAGCAGCCAATCCGCAGGACAGCCAGATACGCAGTATTTT
CASSQSAGQPDTQYF
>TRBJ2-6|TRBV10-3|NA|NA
TGTGCCATCAGTGAGCCCCTCTCTGGGGCCAACGTCCTGACTTTC
CAISEPLSGANVLTF
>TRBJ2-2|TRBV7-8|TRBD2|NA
TGTGCCAGCAGCTTAGTAATAGCGGGGGGACCCGGGGAGCTGTTTTTT
CASSLVIAGGPGELFF
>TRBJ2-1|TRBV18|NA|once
TGTGCCAGCTCAACAGGGCCGGGGAGCTCCTACAATGAGCAGTTCTTC
CASSTGPGSSYNEQFF
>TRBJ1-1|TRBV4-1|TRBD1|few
TGCGCCAGCAGCCAAGAGACCGGGACAGAGTACACTGAAGCTTTCTTT
CASSQETGTEYTEAFF
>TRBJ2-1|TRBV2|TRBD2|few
TGTGCCAGCAGTGAGGAAGCGGGGCCCTACAATGAGCAGTTCTTC
CASSEEAGPYNEQFF
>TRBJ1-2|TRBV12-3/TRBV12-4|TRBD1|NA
TGTGCCAGCAGTTTCCACAGGGGCATGGGCTACACCTTC
CASSFHRGMGYTF
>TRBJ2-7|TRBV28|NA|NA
TGTGCCAGCAGTCACCAGGGGCGAAGACCCTACGAGCAGTACTTC
CASSHQGRRPYEQYF
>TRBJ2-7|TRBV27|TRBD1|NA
TGTGCCAGCAGTGACAGGGGGAGTAAAGACGAGCAGTACTTC
CASSDRGSKDEQYF
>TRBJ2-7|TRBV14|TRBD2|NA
TGTGCCAGCAGCCGTGGACTAGCGAGCTCCTACGAGCAGTACTTC
CASSRGLASSYEQYF
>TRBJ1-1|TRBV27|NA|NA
TGTGCCAGCAGTTTACGGGAGAACACTGAAGCTTTCTTT
CASSLRENTEAFF
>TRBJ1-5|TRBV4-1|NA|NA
TGCGCCAGCAGCCAAGATGGAGGGTTTTCGGGCAATCAGCCCCAGCATTTT
CASSQDGGFSGNQPQHF
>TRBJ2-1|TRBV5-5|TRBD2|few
TGTGCCAGCAGCTTGGCGGGGGGTAATGAGCAGTTCTTC
CASSLAGGNEQFF
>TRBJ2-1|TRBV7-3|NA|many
TGTGCCAGCAGCTTAGGTACAGGGCGGGACAATGAGCAGTTCTTC
CASSLGTGRDNEQFF
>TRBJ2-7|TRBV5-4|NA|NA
TGTGCCAGCAGCATAGTTAGCTCCTACGAGCAGTACTTC
CASSIVSSYEQYF
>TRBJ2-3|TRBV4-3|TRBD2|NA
TGCGCCAGCAGCCAAGAAGGTCCAAGCGGGAGGGGGGATACGCAGTATTTT
CASSQEGPSGRGDTQYF
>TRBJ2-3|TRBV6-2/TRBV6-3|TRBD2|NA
TGTGCCAGCAGTCAGACTAGCGGGAGGCTTGGAGATACGCAGTATTTT
CASSQTSGRLGDTQYF
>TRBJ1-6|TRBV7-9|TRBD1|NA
TGTGCCAGCAGCCTCCCGGACAGGAGCTCCTATAATTCACCCCTCCACTTT
CASSLPDRSSYNSPLHF
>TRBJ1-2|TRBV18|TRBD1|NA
TGTGCCAGCTCACCGACAGGGCATGGCTACACCTTC
CASSPTGHGYTF
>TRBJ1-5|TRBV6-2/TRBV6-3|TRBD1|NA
TGTGCCAGCAGTTACTTCGGACAGGGGGTAGGAAATCAGCCCCAGCATTTT
CASSYFGQGVGNQPQHF
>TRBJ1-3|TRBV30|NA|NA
TGTGCCTGGAGTCCTGGTCAGGACACCATATATTTT
CAWSPGQDTIYF
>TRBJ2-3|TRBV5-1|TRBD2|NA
TGCGCCACCCGAGGGTTAGCGGGGGGGACAGATACGCAGTATTTT
CATRGLAGGTDTQYF
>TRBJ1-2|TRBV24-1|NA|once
TGTGCCACCAGTGATTTGCGCCGGGGTGGCTACACCTTC
CATSDLRRGGYTF
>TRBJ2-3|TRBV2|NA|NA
TGTGCCACCAACGGCGAGGGGGGGCGAGAAGATACGCAGTATTTT
CATNGEGGREDTQYF
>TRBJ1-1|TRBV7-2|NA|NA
TGTGCCAGCAGCTTATCGACAGTGGGCACTGAAGCTTTCTTT
CASSLSTVGTEAFF
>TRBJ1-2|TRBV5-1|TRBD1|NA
TGCGCCAGCAGCTCCCGGGACAGCGGAGCCGACTATGGCTACACCTTC
CASSSRDSGADYGYTF
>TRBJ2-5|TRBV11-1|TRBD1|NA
TGTGCCAGCAGCTTGGGCGGGACAGGGAAAGAGACCCAGTACTTC
CASSLGGTGKETQYF
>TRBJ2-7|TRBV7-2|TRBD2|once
TGTGCCAGCAGTCTATCCTTTGCGGGGGGTCGGTTCCCCTACGAGCAGTACTTC
CASSLSFAGGRFPYEQYF
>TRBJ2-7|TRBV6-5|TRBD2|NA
TGTGCCAGCACCGGGGGGGGGTCCCCCTACGAGCAGTACTTC
CASTGGGSPYEQYF
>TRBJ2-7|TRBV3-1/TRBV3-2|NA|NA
TGTGCCAGCAGCCAAGTCCCCCCCGGGAAACTCTACGAGCAGTACTTC
CASSQVPPGKLYEQYF
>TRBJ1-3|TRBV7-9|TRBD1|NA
TGTGCCAGCACCCTAGGACAGGGGCACGGAAACACCATATATTTT
CASTLGQGHGNTIYF
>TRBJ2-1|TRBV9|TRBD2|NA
TGTGCCAGCAGCGTTAGCGGGGGGGCATATGAGCAGTTCTTC
CASSVSGGAYEQFF
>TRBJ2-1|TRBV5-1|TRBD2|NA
TGCGCCAGCAGCTCCGGGACTAGCGGGAATAATGAGCAGTTCTTC
CASSSGTSGNNEQFF
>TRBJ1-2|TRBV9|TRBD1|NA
TGTGCCAGCAGCGCCTCCCGGACAGGGGAGCATGGCTACACCTTC
CASSASRTGEHGYTF
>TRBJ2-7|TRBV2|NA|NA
TGTGCCAGCAGGGTTAGACAGGTGTCCTACGAGCAGTACTTC
CASRVRQVSYEQYF
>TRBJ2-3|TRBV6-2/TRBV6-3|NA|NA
TGTGCCAGCAGTTACTGGGGGGGCAAGACAGATACGCAGTATTTT
CASSYWGGKTDTQYF
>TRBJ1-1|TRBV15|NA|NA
TGTGCCACCAGCAGCGTTAGTACAGGGATCACTGAAGCTTTCTTT
CATSSVSTGITEAFF
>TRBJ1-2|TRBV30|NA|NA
TGTGCCTGGAGTTCCGACTACCCGATCTATGGCTACACCTTC
CAWSSDYPIYGYTF
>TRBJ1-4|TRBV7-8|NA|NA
TGTGCCAGCAGCTTAGTGTCAGGGGCGCGGACTAATGAAAAACTGTTTTTT
CASSLVSGARTNEKLFF
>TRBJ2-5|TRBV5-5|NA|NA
TGTGCCAGCAGCTGGGGCAGTCAAGAGACCCAGTACTTC
CASSWGSQETQYF
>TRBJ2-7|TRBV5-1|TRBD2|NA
TGCGCCAGCAGCTTGTTCTATGGTGAGGCGGGGGGGCTCTACGAGCAGTACTTC
CASSLFYGEAGGLYEQYF
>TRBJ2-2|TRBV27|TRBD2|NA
TGTGCCAGCAGTTTACTAGCGGGAGTGACTACCGGGGAGCTGTTTTTT
CASSLLAGVTTGELFF
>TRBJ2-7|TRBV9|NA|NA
TGTGCCAGCAGCGTAAGCGGCGACGGACGCTCCTACGAGCAGTACTTC
CASSVSGDGRSYEQYF
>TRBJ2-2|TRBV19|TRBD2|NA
TGTGCCAGTAGTATCGGCGGGAGGGCCGTAGCCGGGGAGCTGTTTTTT
CASSIGGRAVAGELFF
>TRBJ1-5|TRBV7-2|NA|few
TGTGCCAGCACCACGTCTCAGGGTCAGCCCCAGCATTTT
CASTTSQGQPQHF
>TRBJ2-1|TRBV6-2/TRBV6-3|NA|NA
TGTGCCAGCAGCACCGGCGGTGAGCAGTTCTTC
CASSTGGEQFF
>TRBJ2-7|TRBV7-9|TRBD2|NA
TGTGCCAGCAGCTTGCCTACTAGCGGGGAGAGCTCCTACGAGCAGTACTTC
CASSLPTSGESSYEQYF
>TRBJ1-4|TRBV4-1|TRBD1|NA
TGCGCCAGCAGCCCCCCAATGGGCCGGGACAGGGGGAATGAAAAACTGTTTTTT
CASSPPMGRDRGNEKLFF
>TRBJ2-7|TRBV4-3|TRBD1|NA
TGCGCCAGCAGCGACCGACAGGGTTCCTACGAGCAGTACTTC
CASSDRQGSYEQYF